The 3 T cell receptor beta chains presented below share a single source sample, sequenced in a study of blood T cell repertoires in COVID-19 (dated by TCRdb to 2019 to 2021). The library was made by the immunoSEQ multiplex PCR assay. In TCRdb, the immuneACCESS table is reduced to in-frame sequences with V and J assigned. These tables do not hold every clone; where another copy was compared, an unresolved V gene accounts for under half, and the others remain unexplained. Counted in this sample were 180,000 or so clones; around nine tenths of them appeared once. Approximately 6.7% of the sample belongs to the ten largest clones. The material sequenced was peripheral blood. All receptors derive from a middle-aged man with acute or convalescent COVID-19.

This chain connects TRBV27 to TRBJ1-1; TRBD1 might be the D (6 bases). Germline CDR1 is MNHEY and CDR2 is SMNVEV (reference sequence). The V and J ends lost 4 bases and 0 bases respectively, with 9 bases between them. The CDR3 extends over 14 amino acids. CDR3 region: CASSYRAMNTEAFF. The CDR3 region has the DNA TGTGCCAGCAGTTACAGGGCGATGAACACTGAAGCTTTCTTT.

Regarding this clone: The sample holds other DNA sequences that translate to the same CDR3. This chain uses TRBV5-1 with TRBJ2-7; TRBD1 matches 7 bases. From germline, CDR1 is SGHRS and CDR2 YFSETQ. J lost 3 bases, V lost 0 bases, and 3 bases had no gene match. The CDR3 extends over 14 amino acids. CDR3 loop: CASSLVQGNYEQYF. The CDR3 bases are TGCGCCAGCAGCTTGGTACAGGGGAACTACGAGCAGTACTTC.

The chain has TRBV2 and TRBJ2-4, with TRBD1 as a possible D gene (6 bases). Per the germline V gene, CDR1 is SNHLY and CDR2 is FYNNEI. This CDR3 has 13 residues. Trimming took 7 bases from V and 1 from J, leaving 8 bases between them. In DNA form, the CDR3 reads TGTGCCAGCACAGGGGCGGCCAAAAACATTCAGTACTTC. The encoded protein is CASTGAAKNIQYF.